Listed below are T cell receptor beta chains from one sample, sequenced in a study of beta chain features in type 1 diabetes. The data were produced by immunoSEQ multiplex PCR, yet TCRdb's version contains in-frame clones alone and is incomplete. The sample has 200,000 to 300,000 clones, 25% to 30% seen once. Sequenced sample: central memory CD4+ T cells from blood. These receptors all come from a man aged 25 to 45 in good health. Each CDR3 is given with its conserved first and last residue. The D gene is left open where the match is weak. Some rows have no size entry. The others give once, few or many, or a class for an expanded clone.

j_call,clone_size,cdr3_length,v_call,d_call,cdr3_nt,cdr3_aa
TRBJ1-1,few,13,TRBV29-1,NA,TGCAGCGTTGCGGCAGGGCCTGGAGCTGAAGCTTTCTTT,CSVAAGPGAEAFF
TRBJ2-1,NA,15,TRBV6-1,NA,TGTGCCAGCAGTGAAATGTTCGGCGTTTACAATGAGCAGTTCTTC,CASSEMFGVYNEQFF
TRBJ1-4,NA,13,TRBV30,NA,TGTGCCTGGAGTGGCGAGAGGGGGGAAAAACTGTTTTTT,CAWSGERGEKLFF
TRBJ2-3,NA,15,TRBV7-8,NA,TGTGCCAGCAATAGGGGGGAGCGGAACACAGATACGCAGTATTTT,CASNRGERNTDTQYF
TRBJ2-1,NA,14,TRBV7-9,TRBD1,TGTGCCAGCAGCCCCGGGACAGCTCACAATGAGCAGTTCTTC,CASSPGTAHNEQFF
TRBJ2-6,NA,20,TRBV19,TRBD1,TGTGCCAGTAGTATTGAGGGACAGGGCATCTTAAGCTCTGGGGCCAACGTCCTGACTTTC,CASSIEGQGILSSGANVLTF
TRBJ2-3,NA,13,TRBV9,NA,TGTGCCAGCAGCCCCAATCGCGGGGATACGCAGTATTTT,CASSPNRGDTQYF
TRBJ2-7,NA,13,TRBV28,NA,TGTGCCAGCTTCCGTAGCGGATCCTACGAGCAGTACTTC,CASFRSGSYEQYF
TRBJ1-2,once,15,TRBV5-4,TRBD1,TGTGCCAGCAGCTCTACGGACAGGGCCCTTGGCGGCTACACCTTC,CASSSTDRALGGYTF
TRBJ1-1,few,11,TRBV20-1,NA,TGCAGTGCTAGAGGTCCGTCTGAAGCTTTCTTT,CSARGPSEAFF
TRBJ2-5,many,13,TRBV7-9,NA,TGTGCCATCCTCCCTTTGGGGCGAGAGACCCAGTACTTC,CAILPLGRETQYF
TRBJ2-7,NA,13,TRBV18,TRBD1,TGTGCCAGCTCACCCGGGACAGGGGACGAGCAGTACTTC,CASSPGTGDEQYF
TRBJ1-2,once,12,TRBV6-5,NA,TGTGCCTCAAAGGGGGCTAACTATGGCTACACCTTC,CASKGANYGYTF
TRBJ1-5,few,13,TRBV5-6,NA,TGTGCCAGCAGCTTGAGGCAGAATCAGCCCCAGCATTTT,CASSLRQNQPQHF
TRBJ2-5,NA,15,TRBV6-5,TRBD1,TGTGCCAGCAGCCGACAGGGGCTCCAGGGGGAGACCCAGTACTTC,CASSRQGLQGETQYF
TRBJ2-5,NA,13,TRBV7-2,TRBD1,TGTGCCAGCAGCCTGACAGGGCTAGAGACCCAGTACTTC,CASSLTGLETQYF
TRBJ2-7,once,15,TRBV5-1,NA,TGCGCCAGCAGCTTGGCCCCGGGTACCTCCTACGAGCAGTACTTC,CASSLAPGTSYEQYF
TRBJ2-1,NA,15,TRBV7-2,NA,TGTGCCAGCAGCTTTGGGACTGGAACCTACAATGAGCAGTTCTTC,CASSFGTGTYNEQFF
TRBJ2-5,few,13,TRBV7-6,TRBD1,TGTGCCAGCACCCCGGACAGGCACGAGACCCAGTACTTC,CASTPDRHETQYF
TRBJ1-4,NA,15,TRBV7-2,NA,TGTGCCAGCAGCTCAAGCAGTACAACTAATGAAAAACTGTTTTTT,CASSSSSTTNEKLFF
TRBJ2-5,few,14,TRBV25-1,NA,TGTGCCAGCAGTGACCCCCGGAGGGGGGAGACCCAGTACTTC,CASSDPRRGETQYF
TRBJ2-5,once,16,TRBV4-3,TRBD2,TGCGCCAGCAGCCTGCAGCTAGCGGGAGGCCTGGAGACCCAGTACTTC,CASSLQLAGGLETQYF
TRBJ2-3,NA,13,TRBV13,NA,TGTGCCAGCAGCTACCTGACTCCAGATACGCAGTATTTT,CASSYLTPDTQYF
TRBJ2-5,few,13,TRBV28,NA,TGTGCCAGCAGTTCCCCCGGCAAAGAGACCCAGTACTTC,CASSSPGKETQYF
TRBJ2-5,NA,18,TRBV19,TRBD2,TGTGCCAGTAGTGACCCTCGGACTAGCGGGAGGGCCCGAGAGACCCAGTACTTC,CASSDPRTSGRARETQYF
TRBJ1-2,NA,12,TRBV2,NA,TGTGCCAGCAGTGAACAACTTTATGGCTACACCTTC,CASSEQLYGYTF
TRBJ2-3,NA,14,TRBV30,NA,TGTGCCTGGGTATACCCCGGAACCACAGATACGCAGTATTTT,CAWVYPGTTDTQYF
TRBJ2-2,NA,15,TRBV5-1,TRBD2,TGCGCCAGCAGCCCGGGGAGCGGGGATACCGGGGAGCTGTTTTTT,CASSPGSGDTGELFF
TRBJ2-3,few,14,TRBV27,NA,TGTGCCAGCAGTATCCAGGGGAGGGCAGATACGCAGTATTTT,CASSIQGRADTQYF
TRBJ1-5,NA,15,TRBV30,TRBD1,TGTGCCTGGGACAGGGGGCAACTGAGCAATCAGCCCCAGCATTTT,CAWDRGQLSNQPQHF
TRBJ2-7,NA,14,TRBV11-2,NA,TGTGCCAGCAGCTTAGATAGTAGGGGCTACGAGCAGTACTTC,CASSLDSRGYEQYF
TRBJ2-1,NA,14,TRBV2,NA,TGTGCCAGCAGTGAAGGGACCCGGAGGGCTGAGCAGTTCTTC,CASSEGTRRAEQFF
TRBJ2-7,few,14,TRBV7-2,NA,TGTGCCAGCAGTAAACCCCCCTCTACTGGGGAGCAGTACTTC,CASSKPPSTGEQYF
TRBJ1-3,NA,16,TRBV30,TRBD1,TGTGCCTGGACTAAAAGGGACAGGGGCGGCGGAAACACCATATATTTT,CAWTKRDRGGGNTIYF
TRBJ2-3,few,14,TRBV30,NA,TGTGCCTGGAGTCACGGCTCGGGCACAGATACGCAGTATTTT,CAWSHGSGTDTQYF
TRBJ2-1,NA,12,TRBV5-6,NA,TGTGCCAGCAGCACCGACTTGAGTGAGCAGTTCTTC,CASSTDLSEQFF
TRBJ2-3,NA,13,TRBV19,NA,TGTGCCAGTAGTATGTTGGGCACAGATACGCAGTATTTT,CASSMLGTDTQYF
TRBJ2-3,few,14,TRBV9,NA,TGTGCCAGCAGCGTAGAGCCTAACACAGATACGCAGTATTTT,CASSVEPNTDTQYF
TRBJ2-3,NA,18,TRBV4-3,NA,TGCGCCAGCAGCCAAGATCTTCAGGGAGGTAACCCCACAGATACGCAGTATTTT,CASSQDLQGGNPTDTQYF
TRBJ1-1,few,11,TRBV29-1,NA,TGCAGCGGTGTACGGAACACTGAAGCTTTCTTT,CSGVRNTEAFF
TRBJ2-3,NA,13,TRBV6-5,NA,TGTGCCAGCAGTTACGTGATCTCCGATACGCAGTATTTT,CASSYVISDTQYF
TRBJ2-5,NA,13,TRBV7-9,NA,TGTGCCACCGAACGGGGATCTGGAGAGACCCAGTACTTC,CATERGSGETQYF
TRBJ2-1,NA,13,TRBV7-2,NA,TGTGCCAGCAGCTTAAACACTATCAATGAGCAGTTCTTC,CASSLNTINEQFF
TRBJ2-1,NA,12,TRBV5-1,NA,TGCGCCAGCAGCTCGGGGAGAAATGAGCAGTTCTTC,CASSSGRNEQFF
TRBJ1-1,NA,12,TRBV25-1,NA,TGTGCCAGCAGTGATACAGGGTTTGAAGCTTTCTTT,CASSDTGFEAFF
TRBJ2-5,NA,16,TRBV7-2,TRBD2,TGTGCCAGCAGCTTAGTGCGACTAGCGGGAGTGGAGACCCAGTACTTC,CASSLVRLAGVETQYF
TRBJ2-3,NA,13,TRBV7-9,NA,TGTGCCAGCGGAGACTGGAGCACAGATACGCAGTATTTT,CASGDWSTDTQYF
TRBJ2-7,NA,14,TRBV7-9,NA,TGTGCCAGCAGCCAGGGGACTGGGACCTACGAGCAGTACTTC,CASSQGTGTYEQYF
TRBJ2-7,NA,13,TRBV2,NA,TGTGCCAGCTTAGTTTCTCTAAACTACGAGCAGTACTTC,CASLVSLNYEQYF
TRBJ2-1,NA,13,TRBV4-3,NA,TGCGCCAGCAGCCACCGGGTTTATGATGAGCAGTTCTTC,CASSHRVYDEQFF